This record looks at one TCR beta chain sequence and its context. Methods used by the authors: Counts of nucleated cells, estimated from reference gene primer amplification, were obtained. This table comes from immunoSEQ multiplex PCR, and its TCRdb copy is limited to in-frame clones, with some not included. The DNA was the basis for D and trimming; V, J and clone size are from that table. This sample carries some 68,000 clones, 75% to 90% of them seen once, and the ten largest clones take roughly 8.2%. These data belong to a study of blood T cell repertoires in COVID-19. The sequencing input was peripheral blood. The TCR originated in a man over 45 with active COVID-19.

In nucleotides, the CDR3 is TGTGCCAGCAGCTACGGGACTTCAGATGAGCAGTTCTTC. This codes for CASSYGTSDEQFF. The chain uses TRBV7-7 and TRBJ2-1, with a weak D call TRBD2 (6 bases). From germline, CDR1 is SSHAT and CDR2 FNYEAQ (reference sequence). The CDR3 is 13 residues long. The germline V and J ends were trimmed by 4 bases and 8 bases, with 12 bases remaining between them. The variable domain in full, with the rest retrieved from reference TRBV7-7 and TRBJ2-1, is GAGVSQSPRYKVTKRGQDVTLRCDPISSHATLYWYQQALGQGPEFLTYFNYEAQPDKSGLPSDRFSAERPEGSISTLTIQRTEQRDSAMYRCASSYGTSDEQFFGPGTRLTVL.